This T cell receptor beta chain is from a study of T cells in Graves' hyperthyroidism and ophthalmopathy (dated by TCRdb to between 2018 and 2021). Context from the whole study: Peripheral blood was collected at initial diagnosis, before any treatment. The roughly 94 discovery patients were randomly split 7:3 into training and test sets. To identify distinguishing TCR V-J signatures, a discovery cohort of 90 to 100 patients was used, comprising 43 with Graves' ophthalmopathy and around 57 with stable Graves' hyperthyroidism. In addition, the study compared T-cell repertoires in thyroid tissue and in blood from about 6 Graves' hyperthyroidism patients. Whether ophthalmopathy could be predicted prospectively was tested in an independent validation cohort made up of 18 to 20 hyperthyroidism patients plus 17 patients who later progressed to ophthalmopathy. Following sampling, methimazole starting at 30 mg daily was given to hyperthyroidism patients, and high-dose intravenous methylprednisolone was given to ophthalmopathy patients. The paper describes TCR Vbeta CDR3 sequencing of 120 to 150 peripheral blood samples, made up of about 41 ophthalmopathy patients, some 80 hyperthyroidism patients and some 17 progressor patients.

In the germline V gene, CDR1 corresponds to SGHVS and CDR2 to FNYEAQ. V ends up 1 base short and J 5 bases short, with an unmatched junction base count of 6. The CDR3 contains 15 residues, cysteine and phenylalanine counted. The read is trimmed to its CDR3 DNA, 45 bases read in frame from base 1. Hyperthyroidism patients were newly diagnosed, with disease duration under 2 months, and aged 18 to 65 years. Patients with uncontrolled infections, other autoimmune diseases, pregnancy or lactation were excluded. Diagnoses were established on the basis of clinical symptoms, serum thyroxine and TRAb, thyroid ultrasound, and orbital computed tomography. Blood from progressor patients was drawn when they were first diagnosed with hyperthyroidism, before any ophthalmopathy symptoms appeared. PBMCs were isolated from 10 ml of fresh peripheral blood by Ficoll-Paque density gradient centrifugation. Progressor patients were initially diagnosed with Graves' hyperthyroidism and developed ophthalmopathy during follow-up. Total RNA was extracted using Trizol reagent, and RNA quality was assessed on an Agilent 2100 Bioanalyzer.

The TCR beta CDR3 regions were amplified from the RNA transcripts. The TCR CDR3 was subjected to a first round of RT-PCR using the HTBI primer set and the Qiagen OneStep RT-PCR kit. Libraries were constructed in a second round of multiplex PCR, after which size selection and purification were carried out. The libraries were sequenced on an Illumina HiSeq2000 using paired-end 100 bp reads. In the authors' own workflow: SOAPnuke was used to process the raw data, removing reads that contained adapters or uncalled bases, had a mean Phred below 15, or lacked an exact match to the constant primer or identifier. High-quality paired reads were merged using COPE v1.2.5, and each unique nucleotide sequence was defined as a clonotype. Clonotypes were aligned to IMGT TRBV, TRBD and TRBJ reference segments using MiTCR v1.1. The analysis was restricted to V-J combinations with a frequency above 0.0001, which together covered just over 98% of the repertoires. A TCS score was defined as the ratio of F50 (clonal expansion) to E x V (chaos), with BLOSUM62-based TCRdist applied between CDR3 peptides within each V-J. Welch's t-statistics and random forest reduced 500 to 550 V-J features to 10 to 15, which were used in a naive Bayes classifier (R e1071). The public reads were reprocessed in TCRdb via fastp at Q25 and MiXCR, keeping in-frame beta chains. Rows with a matching CDR3 protein are joined into one entry that keeps the most common DNA and genes. TCRdb, not the authors, supplied the V and J calls. The sample table lists 250,000 to 300,000 distinct CDR3 sequences, less than 15% of them with a count of one. The ten most abundant clones make up 7.8% of the sample.

This clonotype was observed at least ten times. The target of this receptor is not known. Per-base quality was not reported, and no clone a single base away is much larger than it. Points the paper makes about the study in general: In validation, the model predicted progression to ophthalmopathy with approximately 69% sensitivity and approximately 74% specificity, a median of roughly seven months before onset. Most expanded thyroid clonotypes (frequency above 0.001) were also detected in blood, a finding suggesting that blood repertoires may reflect thyroid immune responses. Sample size was not statistically predetermined, and blinding of investigators to group allocation was not performed. Ophthalmopathy was separated from stable hyperthyroidism by a 13 V-J signature model, with around 88% sensitivity and around 81% specificity obtained in cross-validation and 80%/75% obtained in testing.

The TCR sequence derives from a woman in her 30s with Graves' hyperthyroidism that later progressed to Graves' ophthalmopathy. Sequencing was done on a sample of blood. The chain is made from TRBV7-6 and TRBJ2-7, with 9 bases in between that match TRBD2. The nucleotides are TGTGCCAGCAGCTTAGGGACTAGCGAAATCAACGAGCAGTACTTC. This sequence encodes CASSLGTSEINEQYF.